This TCR beta chain was profiled in a study of CD8+CD57+ T cells in acquired aplastic anemia. Investigators profiled TCR beta VDJ and CDR3 from genomic DNA template. TCRdb independently ran MiXCR on the reads; one entry per CDR3 protein. The sample has 250,000 to 350,000 distinct CDR3 sequences, 56% seen once. CDR1 is SQVTM, CDR2 ANQGSEA, per germline. This CDR3 is 13 amino acids long. Trimming cost V 7 bases and J 10 bases, with 20 bases left between them. The rearrangement links TRBV29-1 to TRBJ2-1, with a weak D call TRBD1 (6 bases). This receptor was obtained from a human donor with severe aplastic anemia or a healthy control (not recorded which). Sequenced sample: sorted CD4+, CD8+, or CD8+CD57+ T cells (not recorded which) from PBMCs. CDR3 amino acids: CSGTGNWAREQFF. The CDR3 coding sequence is TGCAGCGGTACAGGGAATTGGGCTAGAGAGCAGTTCTTC.